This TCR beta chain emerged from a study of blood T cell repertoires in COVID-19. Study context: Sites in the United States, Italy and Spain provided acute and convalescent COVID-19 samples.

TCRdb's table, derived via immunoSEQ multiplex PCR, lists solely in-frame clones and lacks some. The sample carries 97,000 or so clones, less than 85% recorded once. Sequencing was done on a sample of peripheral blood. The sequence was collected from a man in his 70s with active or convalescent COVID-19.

The CDR3 is CAIRAGTSDGTDTQYF. CDR3 coding DNA: TGTGCCATCAGGGCCGGGACTAGCGACGGCACAGATACGCAGTATTTT. The chain employs TRBV10-3 and TRBJ2-3, with 10 bases that match TRBD2. The length of the CDR3 is 16 residues. The germline V gene has CDR1 ENHRY and CDR2 SYGVKD. Germline trimming cut 6 bases from V and 1 base from J; bases unmatched to any gene: 7.